The clone carrying this T cell receptor beta chain is judged medium-sized. The data stem from a study of T cell repertoires in aging, cancer and after chemotherapy. Study in general: Pre- and post-chemotherapy samples were paired from chronic lymphocytic leukemia patients treated with fludarabine- or bendamustine-based regimens.

TCR beta rearrangements were amplified from peripheral blood genomic DNA. Multiplex touch-down PCR with TRB-A/B primers amplified rearranged V-D-J TRB sequences. TCRdb re-called the multiplex PCR reads with MiXCR, one entry per CDR3 protein. The sample carries thousands of distinct CDR3 sequences, 35% to 55% recorded once. The sample was blood. The receptor comes from a human donor with a blood cancer.

CDR3 coding DNA: TGTGCCAGCAGTCTCGGACCCACAGATACGCAGTATTTT. Its translation is CASSLGPTDTQYF. V is TRBV7-6 and J is TRBJ2-3; D is unclear. V dropped 6 bases and J dropped 2 bases, with 9 bases sitting between them. CDR1 and CDR2 from the germline V gene are SGHVS and FNYEAQ. The CDR3 contains 13 residues.